This is a list of T cell receptor beta chains from one sample in a study of T cells in localized non-small cell lung cancer. Sequencing used immunoSEQ multiplex PCR; TCRdb keeps in-frame clones, though not all of them. The repertoire holds roughly 26,000 clones, with 75% to 90% as singletons. Specimen: peripheral blood, collected before any cancer treatment. The receptors shown here come from a female donor of 60 years or more with stage II squamous cell lung carcinoma. CDR3s include the opening cysteine and the closing phenylalanine or tryptophan. Each record gives: clone size, D gene, V gene, J gene, CDR3 DNA, CDR3 protein. D genes are given only for firm matches. Clone size is given for some rows only: seen once, a few or many times, or a class if the clone is expanded.

.	.	TRBV4-3	TRBJ1-2	TGCGCCAGCAGCCAAGATCCGGGCGGAACTAACTATGGCTACACCTTC	CASSQDPGGTNYGYTF
.	.	TRBV7-8	TRBJ2-3	TGTGCCAGCAGCTTATTGGGGAGCACAGATACGCAGTATTTT	CASSLLGSTDTQYF
few	.	TRBV29-1	TRBJ1-1	TGCAGCGTTGGGGAGGGTCCAACCACTGAAGCTTTCTTT	CSVGEGPTTEAFF
.	.	TRBV18	TRBJ1-5	TGTGCCAGCTCGCCGCGGACGGGTAGCAATCAGCCCCAGCATTTT	CASSPRTGSNQPQHF
.	.	TRBV29-1	TRBJ1-3	TGCAGCGTGGCTAGTGGTGGAAACACCATATATTTT	CSVASGGNTIYF
.	.	TRBV9	TRBJ1-1	TGTGCCAGCAGCATTAAGGGGGGCACTGAAGCTTTCTTT	CASSIKGGTEAFF
.	.	TRBV6-6	TRBJ1-2	TGTGCCAGCAGAATGACAGATCCCCCTGGCTACACCTTC	CASRMTDPPGYTF
.	TRBD1	TRBV28	TRBJ1-4	TGTGCCAGCAGTCCTTCGGGACAGGGGAATGAAAAACTGTTTTTT	CASSPSGQGNEKLFF
.	.	TRBV28	TRBJ1-5	TGTGCCAGCAGTTTATTGAAGGGGCCCCAGCATTTT	CASSLLKGPQHF
.	.	TRBV5-1	TRBJ2-1	TGCGCCAGCAGGACATATATAGGCGGGACGAAGCAGTTCTTC	CASRTYIGGTKQFF
.	.	TRBV7-8	TRBJ1-5	TGTGCCAGCAGCTTAGGCGTGGGCAGCAATCAGCCCCAGCATTTT	CASSLGVGSNQPQHF
.	.	TRBV21-1	TRBJ2-7	TGTGCCAGCAGCAAGTGCGAGCAGTACTTC	CASSKCEQYF
.	TRBD2	TRBV5-1	TRBJ2-7	TGCGCCAGCAGCTCGACTAGCGGGACCGCCTACGAGCAGTACTTC	CASSSTSGTAYEQYF
.	.	TRBV6-6	TRBJ1-5	TGTGCCAGCACCCACGGGCTAGATCAGCCCCAGCATTTT	CASTHGLDQPQHF
.	.	TRBV10-3	TRBJ2-1	TGTGCCATCAGTGCTGGACAGTCTGAGCAGTTCTTC	CAISAGQSEQFF
few	TRBD2	TRBV2	TRBJ2-3	TGTGCCAGCAGGACTAGCGGGGGTTCAGATACGCAGTATTTT	CASRTSGGSDTQYF
.	TRBD1	TRBV28	TRBJ2-5	TGTGCCAGCAGTCCTGGACAGGTTCAAGAGACCCAGTACTTC	CASSPGQVQETQYF
few	TRBD1	TRBV6-5	TRBJ1-1	TGTGCCAGCAGCGGACAGGGACCAGTGGCCACTGAAGCTTTCTTT	CASSGQGPVATEAFF
.	TRBD2	TRBV11-3	TRBJ2-5	TGTGCCAGCCGCTTATGGGGGGGAGAGACCCAGTACTTC	CASRLWGGETQYF
.	TRBD1	TRBV4-1	TRBJ2-1	TGCGCCAGCAGCCCCTACAACCAGGGGGAGAATGAGCAGTTCTTC	CASSPYNQGENEQFF
once	.	TRBV18	TRBJ1-1	TGTGCCAGCTCACCACCAAACAGGGTGAACACTGAAGCTTTCTTT	CASSPPNRVNTEAFF
once	.	TRBV5-1	TRBJ2-5	TGCGCCAGCAGCTTGTCGGGGAGGTTTGAGGAGACCCAGTACTTC	CASSLSGRFEETQYF
.	TRBD1	TRBV7-2	TRBJ1-1	TGTGCCAGCAGTTTGGGGACAGGTGTGAACACTGAAGCTTTCTTT	CASSLGTGVNTEAFF
.	TRBD2	TRBV5-1	TRBJ2-1	TGCGCCAGCAGCTTGAGTGAGCGGGAGATCGATGAGCAGTTCTTC	CASSLSEREIDEQFF
once	.	TRBV10-3	TRBJ1-5	TGTGCCATCAGTGATACAGGTAGCAATCAGCCCCAGCATTTT	CAISDTGSNQPQHF
.	.	TRBV9	TRBJ2-2	TGTGCCAGCAGCGTAGGGATGACAGTTTTCACCGGGGAGCTGTTTTTT	CASSVGMTVFTGELFF
.	.	TRBV5-8	TRBJ1-1	TGTGCCAGCAGCTTGCTCCGGGCCCATTGGACTGAAGCTTTCTTT	CASSLLRAHWTEAFF
.	TRBD1	TRBV6-5	TRBJ1-2	TGTGCCAGCAGTTACTCTCGACAGGGGGGTAACTATGGCTACACCTTC	CASSYSRQGGNYGYTF
.	.	TRBV7-2	TRBJ1-2	TGTGCCAGCAGCAAACACGGGGGGGAAGGCTACACCTTC	CASSKHGGEGYTF
.	TRBD2	TRBV5-1	TRBJ2-2	TGCGCCAGCAGCTTACTAGCGGGGGAGACCGGGGAGCTGTTTTTT	CASSLLAGETGELFF
.	.	TRBV10-2	TRBJ2-5	TGCGCCAGCAGTGATCGGGGTGAAGTGTCCCAGTACTTC	CASSDRGEVSQYF
few	.	TRBV19	TRBJ1-1	TGTGCCAGTAGTTTCAGGGGTTCCCCTGAAGCTTTCTTT	CASSFRGSPEAFF
.	TRBD1	TRBV28	TRBJ2-5	TGTGCCAGCAGTCGGCGACAGGGCCAAGAGACCCAGTACTTC	CASSRRQGQETQYF
.	.	TRBV27	TRBJ1-4	TGTGCCAGCAGTCCATTACAGGGTACTAATGAAAAACTGTTTTTT	CASSPLQGTNEKLFF
.	.	TRBV7-9	TRBJ1-3	TGTGCCAGCAGCTTATTAGCGAGCTCTGGAAACACCATATATTTT	CASSLLASSGNTIYF
.	TRBD1	TRBV2	TRBJ1-1	TGTGCCAGCGGGACAGGGGTGAACACTGAAGCTTTCTTT	CASGTGVNTEAFF
.	.	TRBV10-2	TRBJ1-1	TGCGCCAGCAGTGAGTTAGCCACTGAAGCTTTCTTT	CASSELATEAFF
few	TRBD1	TRBV27	TRBJ1-1	TGTGCCAGCAGTCCACTACAGGGGGCGGCCACTGAAGCTTTCTTT	CASSPLQGAATEAFF
.	TRBD1	TRBV5-1	TRBJ1-1	TGCGCCAGCAGCCGACAGGGGGAGAACACTGAAGCTTTCTTT	CASSRQGENTEAFF
.	TRBD1	TRBV2	TRBJ1-5	TGTGCCAGCAGTGGACAGGGTGAACAGCCCCAGCATTTT	CASSGQGEQPQHF
.	.	TRBV19	TRBJ2-3	TGTGCCAGTAGTATAGGCCCGGGAACAGATACGCAGTATTTT	CASSIGPGTDTQYF
.	TRBD1	TRBV5-6	TRBJ1-6	TGTGCCAGCACCGAGACAGGGGGCTGGAATTCACCCCTCCACTTT	CASTETGGWNSPLHF
few	.	TRBV2	TRBJ1-1	TGTGCCAGCAGTGAATTAGGGGTTTTGAACACTGAAGCTTTCTTT	CASSELGVLNTEAFF